The 30 T cell receptor beta chains presented below share a single source sample, sequenced in a study of blood T cell repertoires in COVID-19. The data were produced by immunoSEQ multiplex PCR, yet TCRdb's version contains in-frame clones alone and is incomplete. The table records roughly 64,000 clones, 80% to 90% of them present only once. The specimen was peripheral blood. The receptors stem from a man between 50 and 59 years old with active COVID-19.

The rearrangement uses TRBV4-2 and TRBJ2-3; TRBD1 aligns across 7 bases. The CDR3 contains 14 residues. CDR1 and CDR2 from the germline V gene are LGHNA and YNFKEQ. V lost 1 base, J lost 5 bases, and 3 bases stayed unmatched. The CDR3 DNA is TGTGCCAGCAGCCAAGGGGCAGGGGGAGATACGCAGTATTTT. Protein product: CASSQGAGGDTQYF.

This chain joins TRBV5-6 and TRBJ2-3, with TRBD2 as a possible D gene (7 bases). The CDR3 extends over 17 amino acids. Germline-derived CDR1 and CDR2 are SGHDT and YYEEEE. V was pared by 4 bases and J by 2 bases, with 20 bases between. CDR3 sequence reads: CASSLGVGGADTDTQYF. Here the CDR3 DNA reads TGTGCCAGCAGCCTAGGTGTGGGGGGGGCCGACACAGATACGCAGTATTTT.

The chain combines TRBV7-8 with TRBJ2-5; 7 bases align to TRBD2. J lost 2 bases, V lost 8 bases, and 14 bases had no gene match. The germline V gene encodes CDR1 SGHVS and CDR2 FQNEAQ. The CDR3 is 16 amino acids. The CDR3: CASGASGTPKQETQYF. In nucleotides, the CDR3 is TGTGCCAGCGGGGCTAGCGGAACCCCGAAACAAGAGACCCAGTACTTC.

The V and J genes are TRBV27 and TRBJ2-3, with 9 bases lining up with TRBD2. The V segment lost 2 bases and the J segment 3 bases; nucleotides outside the gene matches: 6. The CDR3 sequence is 16 residues long. The germline V gene encodes CDR1 MNHEY and CDR2 SMNVEV (reference sequence). CDR3 coding DNA: TGTGCCAGCAGTTTACGGCGCCTAGCGGGGACAGATACGCAGTATTTT. Translated: CASSLRRLAGTDTQYF.

CDR3 sequence: CASSDRGRGMNTEAFF. The CDR3 bases are TGTGCCAGCAGCGACAGGGGTCGGGGGATGAACACTGAAGCTTTCTTT. The chain is built from TRBV11-3 and TRBJ1-1; 8 bases are shared with TRBD1. The CDR3 contains 16 residues. V lost 5 bases, J lost 0 bases, and 8 bases stayed unmatched. CDR1 is SGHNT and CDR2 is YENEEA in the germline V gene.

The V and J genes are TRBV4-1 and TRBJ2-7; 7 bases fit TRBD2. This CDR3 spans 15 amino acids. Germline values: CDR1 MGHRA, CDR2 YSYEKL. Germline trimming cut 1 base from V and 5 bases from J; bases unmatched to any gene: 8. As DNA, the CDR3 is TGCGCCAGCAGCCAAGTGGGGGGAGGGTTCGACGAGCAGTACTTC. Its translation: CASSQVGGGFDEQYF.

The V call is TRBV7-9, the J call TRBJ2-5; perhaps TRBD2 as D (5 bases). Germline V CDR1 and CDR2: SEHNR, FQNEAQ (reference sequence). V was pared by 3 bases and J by 5 bases, with 13 bases between. The CDR3 spans 14 residues. The CDR3 sequence: CASSFMGRGETQYF. CDR3 coding DNA: TGTGCCAGCAGCTTTATGGGGAGAGGGGAGACCCAGTACTTC.

The chain carries TRBV6-1 and TRBJ2-7; 9 positions match TRBD1. Germline V gene sequence: CDR1 MNHNS, CDR2 SASEGT. With V trimmed by 3 bases and J by 6 bases, 3 bases remained unmatched. CDR3 length: 13 amino acids. This CDR3 is CASSDETGGEQYF. The CDR3 coding sequence is TGTGCCAGCAGTGACGAGACAGGGGGCGAGCAGTACTTC.

The rearrangement uses TRBV24-1 and TRBJ2-2, with 9 bases that match TRBD1. Germline V CDR1 and CDR2: KGHDR, SFDVKD. With 4 bases clipped from V and 6 bases from J, the junction kept 5 bases outside the gene matches. The CDR3 totals 15 residues. The CDR3 reads CATSDRGQGAGELFF. The CDR3 nucleotides read TGTGCCACCAGTGACCGGGGACAGGGTGCCGGGGAGCTGTTTTTT.

The chain is built from TRBV3-1 (or the pseudogene TRBV3-2) and TRBJ2-3; 10 positions agree with TRBD2. V gave up 1 base and J gave up 4 bases; unmatched junction bases: 14. CDR3 size: 19 residues. CDR1 is LGHDT and CDR2 is YNNKEL in the germline V gene (reference sequence). CDR3 sequence: CASSQVPLGLAGAPDTQYF. The CDR3 DNA follows: TGTGCCAGCAGCCAAGTCCCCCTCGGGCTAGCGGGAGCCCCAGATACGCAGTATTTT.

The chain has TRBV19 and TRBJ2-7; perhaps TRBD1 as D (5 bases). CDR1 and CDR2 from the germline V gene are LNHDA and SQIVND (reference sequence). This CDR3 comprises 12 residues. V was shortened by 4 bases and J by 5 bases, with 9 bases between the two germline ends. The DNA of the CDR3 is TGTGCCAGTAGTAAGAACAGGAACGAGCAGTACTTC. It codes for CASSKNRNEQYF.

This clone was seen once. The chain uses TRBV5-6 and TRBJ2-3, with a weak D call TRBD2 (6 bases). The CDR3 consists of 16 residues. Germline CDR1 and CDR2: SGHDT and YYEEEE. The V end lost 5 bases, the J end lost 2 bases, and 18 bases lay between the germline ends. CDR3 sequence: CASSFLLAGLTDTQYF. The CDR3 bases are TGTGCCAGCAGTTTCCTCCTGGCGGGACTCACAGATACGCAGTATTTT. Full variable domain (outside the CDR3, taken from reference TRBV5-6 and TRBJ2-3): DAGVTQSPTHLIKTRGQQVTLRCSPKSGHDTVSWYQQALGQGPQFIFQYYEEEERQRGNFPDRFSGHQFPNYSSELNVNALLLGDSALYLCASSFLLAGLTDTQYFGPGTRLTVL.

CDR3 amino acids: CATGPPRGHTEAFF. CDR3 bases: TGTGCCACCGGACCCCCCAGGGGGCACACTGAAGCTTTCTTT. The chain uses TRBV25-1 and TRBJ1-1; 8 bases map to TRBD1. V shed 10 bases, J shed 3 bases, and the junction held 10 bases outside the gene matches. This CDR3 is built from 14 residues. Germline V gene lookup returns CDR1 MGHDK and CDR2 SYGVNS.

The CDR3 sequence is CASSETSGSGDTQYF. DNA for the CDR3: TGTGCCAGTAGTGAAACTAGCGGGAGCGGAGATACGCAGTATTTT. V and J are TRBV19 and TRBJ2-3; TRBD2 aligns across 11 bases. CDR3 length equals 15 residues. V lost 5 bases to trimming and J lost 5 bases; unmatched junction nucleotides: 6. CDR1 and CDR2 from the germline V gene are LNHDA and SQIVND (reference sequence).

This clone occurred a few times. The chain couples TRBV7-6 to TRBJ1-2; D perhaps matches TRBD1 (5 bases). V lost 0 bases, J lost 2 bases, and 13 bases lay in between. This CDR3 is 16 amino acids long. Germline lookup yields CDR1 SGHVS and CDR2 FNYEAQ. The DNA for the CDR3 is TGTGCCAGCAGCTTAGCTCCAGGGCGATCGAACTATGGCTACACCTTC. Amino acid sequence: CASSLAPGRSNYGYTF.

The chain is built from TRBV28 and TRBJ2-2; weak D call: TRBD2 (7 bases). Trimming left V 2 bases short and J 3 bases short, with 22 bases between. The germline V gene has CDR1 MDHEN and CDR2 SYDVKM. The CDR3 runs to 19 residues. This CDR3 reads CASSLRALGRGAHTGELFF. The CDR3 DNA sequence: TGTGCCAGCAGTTTAAGGGCCTTGGGTCGGGGGGCGCACACCGGGGAGCTGTTTTTT.

As concerns this clone: This specimen includes other DNA sequences encoding the same CDR3. The V and J genes are TRBV28 and TRBJ2-2, with a weak D call TRBD2 (6 bases). The CDR3 sequence is 16 residues long. Trimming took 2 bases from V and 2 from J, leaving 12 bases between them. Germline CDR1 and CDR2: MDHEN and SYDVKM. The CDR3, as DNA: TGTGCCAGCAGTTTACTTGGGACTTCCAACACCGGGGAGCTGTTTTTT. Amino acid sequence: CASSLLGTSNTGELFF.

Here the CDR3 reads CASSLSGWRGAIRTDTQYF. The CDR3 DNA is TGTGCCAGCAGCTTGTCAGGATGGCGGGGGGCAATACGCACAGATACGCAGTATTTT. This rearrangement joins TRBV7-9 to TRBJ2-3, with 8 positions matching TRBD2. Germline V gene data show CDR1 as SEHNR and CDR2 as FQNEAQ (reference sequence). V was pared by 3 bases and J by 1 base, with 15 bases of the junction left unmatched. This CDR3 comprises 19 residues.

This clone was counted a single time. The chain couples TRBV19 to TRBJ1-5; 7 bases are a match to TRBD1. CDR3 length: 16 amino acids. CDR1 and CDR2 from the germline V gene are LNHDA and SQIVND (reference sequence). V lost 5 bases to trimming and J lost 1 base; unmatched junction nucleotides: 8. The CDR3 sequence is CASSLRQGMSNQPQHF. CDR3 nucleotides: TGTGCCAGTAGTCTAAGACAGGGAATGAGCAATCAGCCCCAGCATTTT. Combining the CDR3 with reference TRBV19 and TRBJ1-5 gives the whole variable domain DGGITQSPKYLFRKEGQNVTLSCEQNLNHDAMYWYRQDPGQGLRLIYYSQIVNDFQKGDIAEGYSVSREKKESFPLTVTSAQKNPTAFYLCASSLRQGMSNQPQHFGDGTRLSIL.

A single count supports this clone. V gene TRBV7-2 combines with J gene TRBJ2-3, with D perhaps matching TRBD2 (6 bases). Looked up from germline, CDR1 is SGHTA and CDR2 is FQGNSA. V lost 5 bases and J 2 bases, leaving 14 bases between the germline ends. The CDR3 totals 15 residues. The CDR3 region is CASSPARDHTDTQYF. CDR3 in DNA: TGTGCCAGCAGCCCGGCGCGGGACCACACAGATACGCAGTATTTT.

The V gene is TRBV6-2 or TRBV6-3, the J gene TRBJ1-5, with D tentatively TRBD1 (5 bases). The CDR3 consists of 15 residues. CDR1 MNHEY and CDR2 SVGEGT come from the germline V gene. Trimming shortened V by 0 bases and J by 4 bases, and 10 bases separated the two germline ends. As DNA, the CDR3 is TGTGCCAGCAGTTACTCAGATCCAGGGAATCAGCCCCAGCATTTT. It is translated as CASSYSDPGNQPQHF.

In its sample, this clone was seen a few times. The rearrangement joins TRBV5-1 to TRBJ1-2, with no clear D. The CDR3 is made up of 13 amino acids. V lost 0 bases to trimming and J lost 5 bases, with 8 bases between them. Germline loops: CDR1 SGHRS, CDR2 YFSETQ. Here the CDR3 reads CASSLDGQYGYTF. In DNA form, the CDR3 reads TGCGCCAGCAGCTTGGATGGCCAATATGGCTACACCTTC.

The CDR3 reads CSASPSHTGFYEQYF. CDR3 nucleotide sequence: TGCAGTGCTAGTCCCTCCCACACAGGGTTCTACGAGCAGTACTTC. This chain links TRBV20-1 with TRBJ2-7; a possible D gene is TRBD1 (6 bases). This CDR3 has 15 amino acids. Trimming pared 3 bases from V and 3 bases from J, leaving 18 bases between. In germline, CDR1 is DFQATT, CDR2 SNEGSKA (reference sequence).

The chain recombines TRBV4-1 with TRBJ1-4; 9 nucleotides line up with TRBD1. CDR3 length: 16 residues. Germline V gene lookup returns CDR1 MGHRA and CDR2 YSYEKL. The junction had 10 bases not matched to a gene; V was cut back by 4 bases and J by 7 bases. This chain's CDR3 is CASSPQTGGWGEKLFF. The CDR3 DNA reads as TGCGCCAGCAGCCCCCAAACAGGGGGCTGGGGTGAAAAACTGTTTTTT.

This sequence joins TRBV19 and TRBJ1-5, with unresolved D. Germline V gene sequence: CDR1 LNHDA, CDR2 SQIVND (reference sequence). The V gene lost 7 bases and the J gene lost 6 bases, with 16 bases spanning the gap. This CDR3 contains 14 residues. The CDR3 sequence: CASIAAGYSQPQHF. CDR3 nucleotide sequence: TGTGCCAGTATTGCAGCGGGCTATAGTCAGCCCCAGCATTTT. Drawing the rest from reference TRBV19 and TRBJ1-5, the complete variable domain is DGGITQSPKYLFRKEGQNVTLSCEQNLNHDAMYWYRQDPGQGLRLIYYSQIVNDFQKGDIAEGYSVSREKKESFPLTVTSAQKNPTAFYLCASIAAGYSQPQHFGDGTRLSIL.

The CDR3 DNA reads TGTGCCAGCAGTAGGACAGTCGACTACCAACCCGATACGCAGTATTTT. This gives the protein CASSRTVDYQPDTQYF. The chain recombines TRBV28 with TRBJ2-3, with D tentatively TRBD1 (6 bases). This CDR3 is 16 amino acids long. Per germline, CDR1 MDHEN and CDR2 SYDVKM. V was clipped by 5 bases and J by 6 bases, with 21 bases between them.

The rearrangement links TRBV7-9 to TRBJ2-5, with D possibly being TRBD1 (5 bases). V was trimmed by 5 bases and J by 4 bases, leaving 17 bases between them. Germline V lookup: CDR1 SEHNR, CDR2 FQNEAQ (reference sequence). This CDR3 comprises 15 residues. The CDR3 here is CASSLRQKWGETQYF. Written as DNA, the CDR3 is TGTGCCAGCAGCCTTCGACAGAAGTGGGGAGAGACCCAGTACTTC.

The rearrangement links TRBV3-1 (or the pseudogene TRBV3-2) to TRBJ2-1; D possibly corresponds to TRBD2 (5 bases). The V gene's germline CDR1 is LGHDT and CDR2 YNNKEL (reference sequence). The CDR3 sequence is 14 residues long. Trimming pared 0 bases from V and 10 bases from J, leaving 13 bases between. In DNA, the CDR3 is TGTGCCAGCAGCCAAGACCGAGCGGCACTAGAGCAGTTCTTC. It specifies CASSQDRAALEQFF.

This CDR3 reads CASRTGGGTNEKLFF. Here the CDR3 DNA reads TGTGCCAGCAGGACAGGGGGTGGGACTAATGAAAAACTGTTTTTT. The rearrangement joins TRBV28 to TRBJ1-4, with TRBD1 identical over 9 bases. J was trimmed by 2 bases and V by 6 bases; bases with no gene match: 4. The CDR3 extends over 15 amino acids. Per germline, CDR1 MDHEN and CDR2 SYDVKM.

The rearrangement joins TRBV5-5 to TRBJ2-1, with D possibly TRBD2 on 5 matching bases. With 0 bases removed from V and 13 bases from J, the gap between germline ends came to 8 bases. CDR1 is SGHKS and CDR2 is YYEKEE in the germline V gene (reference sequence). The CDR3 is 11 residues long. The CDR3 here is CASSLGRLQFF. The CDR3 DNA sequence: TGTGCCAGCAGCTTGGGACGACTACAGTTCTTC.